This TCR beta chain was documented in a study of CD8+ T cells in alopecia areata. General study results and limits: In scalp, tofacitinib significantly decreased clonality and expanded CD8+ clones among the top 100.

V trimming: 1 base; J trimming: 4 bases; junction bases outside the gene matches: 1. Germline-derived CDR1 and CDR2 are MGHRA and YSYEKL. This CDR3 has 15 residues. Following extraction, RNA underwent reverse transcription to cDNA, which served as the sequencing template. The assay was immunoSEQ multiplex PCR, and TCRdb's table has in-frame clones only and misses some. Here the sample spans 150,000 to 250,000 clones, roughly 60% being singletons. Treatment noted: oral pan-JAK inhibitor, 5-10 mg twice daily. The investigators collected lesional scalp punch biopsies and peripheral blood from alopecia areata patients. As regards this clone: What it binds is unknown.

The sequence was collected from a human donor with alopecia areata. The V and J genes are TRBV4-1 and TRBJ2-5; 12 bases fit TRBD2. Sample: CD4+ T cells sorted from blood, taken at week 24, from a patient treated with tofacitinib. For the CDR3, the DNA is TGCGCCAGCAGCCAAGCTAGCGGGGGGGCAGAGACCCAGTACTTC. Translated: CASSQASGGAETQYF.